Below are 9 T cell receptor beta chains sequenced from a single sample in a study of esophageal squamous cell carcinoma under preoperative chemotherapy listed by TCRdb under 2018. The sample's time point label, in plain terms: after preoperative PTX-NDP chemotherapy. Libraries were made using PCR. Sequenced on a HiSeq X Ten. TCRdb reprocessed the public reads (quality trimming at Q25 with fastp, clone calling with MiXCR) and kept in-frame beta chains. Rows matching on CDR3 protein sequence are summarized as one entry with the most common DNA and genes. In all, the sample holds tens of thousands of distinct CDR3 sequences, and less than 65% of those were seen once. Roughly 24% of the sample belongs to the ten largest clones. Sampling was performed from a patient given preoperative chemotherapy. These receptors all stem from a human donor with esophageal squamous cell carcinoma. The donor label of this sample is uncertain.

There are many counts of this clonotype. The chain employs TRBV15 and TRBJ2-1; tentatively, D is TRBD2 (5 bases). Trimming took 0 bases from V and 9 from J, leaving 15 bases between them. The length of the CDR3 is 15 residues. Germline V gives CDR1 LNHNV, CDR2 YYDKDF (reference sequence). CDR3 in amino acids: CATSRDVFAGTEQFF. For the CDR3, the DNA is TGTGCCACCAGCAGAGATGTTTTTGCGGGCACTGAGCAGTTCTTC.

Concerning this clonotype: This CDR3 fails to terminate in the conserved phenylalanine or tryptophan, so it likely reflects a read error. The limits of the CDR3 on the DNA are not certain, so only TCRdb's listed CDR3 is given. The chain carries TRBV3-1 and TRBJ2-5; the D segment call TRBD1 is taken from the table without a DNA check. Termini included, the CDR3 measures 13 amino acids. Germline values: CDR1 LGHDT, CDR2 YNNKEL (reference sequence). The CDR3 here is CASRGQGPATQFL.

On this clonotype: This sequence may be a read error, since a much larger clone differs from it by one base. J is TRBJ2-5 and V is TRBV25-1; 9 bases match TRBD2. In germline, CDR1 is MGHDK, CDR2 SYGVNS. The CDR3 is 15 amino acids. With 4 bases clipped from V and 11 bases from J, the junction kept 14 bases outside the gene matches. Written as DNA, the CDR3 is TGTGCCAGCAGTGGACTAGCGGATTCCTACAATGAGCAGTACTTC. Its protein product is CASSGLADSYNEQYF. Looking up the rest from reference TRBV25-1 and TRBJ2-5 gives the full variable domain: EADIYQTPRYLVIGTGKKITLECSQTMGHDKMYWYQQDPGMELHLIHYSYGVNSTEKGDLSSESTVSRIRTEHFPLTLESARPSHTSQYLCASSGLADSYNEQYFGPGTRLLVL.

This clonotype was recorded at least ten times. The rearrangement links TRBV7-2 to TRBJ1-6; 7 bases agree with TRBD1. J was trimmed by 7 bases and V by 5 bases; bases with no gene match: 8. This CDR3 comprises 15 residues. The germline gives CDR1 SGHTA, CDR2 FQGNSA. The CDR3 here is CASSQGRGQNSPLHF. The DNA of the CDR3 is TGTGCCAGCAGCCAAGGGAGGGGGCAGAATTCACCCCTCCACTTT. Supplemented by reference TRBV7-2 and TRBJ1-6, the full variable domain reads GAGVSQSPSNKVTEKGKDVELRCDPISGHTALYWYRQSLGQGLEFLIYFQGNSAPDKSGLPSDRFSAERTGGSVSTLTIQRTQQEDSAVYLCASSQGRGQNSPLHFGNGTRLTVT.

Points on this clonotype: At one of its ends the junction is not consistent with the germline gene, which may arise from a read error. V usage is TRBV7-8 and J usage is TRBJ2-3, with 8 bases that match TRBD1. The CDR3 extends over 16 amino acids. CDR1 and CDR2 from the germline V gene are SGHVS and FQNEAQ. In DNA form, the CDR3 reads TGTGCCAGCAGCCGCCTCCAGGGGGCGAGCACCGATACGCTGTATTTT. Amino acid sequence: CASSRLQGASTDTLYF.

This clonotype turned up a few times. The gene calls are TRBV5-6 and TRBJ2-3; D is unclear. Trimming took off 0 bases at V and 2 bases at J, with 4 bases between the two ends. The V gene's germline CDR1 is SGHDT and CDR2 YYEEEE. The CDR3 is 13 residues long. The CDR3 DNA is TGTGCCAGCAGCTTGGTTGTCACAGATACGCAGTATTTT. Its protein product is CASSLVVTDTQYF.

CDR3 in amino acids: CASSVSSGSPTDTQYF. DNA for the CDR3: TGTGCCAGCAGTGTTAGTAGCGGGAGCCCCACAGATACGCAGTATTTT. The rearrangement links TRBV6-1 to TRBJ2-3; 9 bases match TRBD2. This CDR3 region has 16 residues. V gave up 4 bases and J gave up 2 bases; unmatched junction bases: 7. Per germline, CDR1 MNHNS and CDR2 SASEGT.

This sequence joins TRBV12-3 or TRBV12-4 and TRBJ2-2; D is perhaps TRBD2 (5 bases). There are 19 residues in the CDR3. The germline V and J ends were trimmed by 0 bases and 13 bases, with 30 bases remaining between them. CDR3 protein: CASSLAPGIRGANTDTLFF. The CDR3 DNA reads as TGTGCCAGCAGTTTAGCCCCGGGCATCCGGGGTGCGAACACCGATACGCTGTTTTTT.

Sample share makes this clonotype medium-sized. The rearrangement uses TRBV11-1 and TRBJ2-1; the match to TRBD2 covers 12 bases. CDR1 is SGHAT, CDR2 FQDESV, per germline (reference sequence). With 2 bases clipped from V and 9 bases from J, the junction kept 2 bases outside the gene matches. The CDR3 loop spans 14 amino acids. CDR3: CASSLLAGGSEQFF. CDR3 nucleotides: TGTGCCAGCAGCTTACTAGCGGGGGGGAGTGAGCAGTTCTTC.